This is a list of T cell receptor beta chains from one sample in a study of early T cells in non-severe SARS-CoV-2 infection. TCRdb recomputed calls from the 5' RACE reads with MiXCR, one row per CDR3 protein. Of 70,000 to 95,000 distinct CDR3 sequences listed, 11% to 15% were seen once; the top ten hold approximately 11%. The sequenced sample was whole blood. The receptors come from an adult who was a healthcare worker with PCR-confirmed SARS-CoV-2 infection or an uninfected control (not recorded which). CDR3s include the opening cysteine and the closing phenylalanine or tryptophan.

V gene	J gene	CDR3 protein
TRBV5-1	TRBJ1-1	CANSPLQGFNTEAFF
TRBV10-3	TRBJ2-5	CANSGTLQETQYF
TRBV27	TRBJ1-2	CASSQTGGHGYTF
TRBV28	TRBJ1-6	CASSFVLTNSPLHF
TRBV12-3/TRBV12-4	TRBJ2-1	CASSSTSQDNEQFF
TRBV29-1	TRBJ2-5	CSVGDYSQETQYF
TRBV6-6	TRBJ1-4	CASSYGWEGEKLFF
TRBV12-3/TRBV12-4	TRBJ1-2	CASRKTGYYGYTF
TRBV3-1	TRBJ2-7	CASSQEHSSYEQYF
TRBV6-2/TRBV6-3	TRBJ2-2	CASRQNMNTGELFF
TRBV20-1	TRBJ2-3	CSARSRTAATDTQYF
TRBV12-3/TRBV12-4	TRBJ1-4	CASSLRRVEYEKLFF
TRBV6-2/TRBV6-3	TRBJ2-7	CASSLGLGTYEQYF
TRBV6-2/TRBV6-3	TRBJ1-2	CASRLSGRGEGYTF
TRBV27	TRBJ2-7	CASSLAGYYYEQYF
TRBV6-5	TRBJ2-7	CASSRTGTGYEQYF
TRBV29-1	TRBJ1-1	CSVVRANTEAFF
TRBV20-1	TRBJ2-7	CSASWRPDRGGYEQYF
TRBV4-1	TRBJ2-7	CASGQLPPGGDYEQYF
TRBV2	TRBJ1-1	CASSLRLNTEAFF
TRBV6-6	TRBJ2-5	CARACRETQYF
TRBV3-2	TRBJ2-5	CASSLTETQYF
TRBV7-8	TRBJ2-7	CASSLTLHEQYF
TRBV20-1	TRBJ2-3	CSASQASSSTDTQYF
TRBV6-2/TRBV6-3	TRBJ2-7	CASSFGNYEQYF
TRBV20-1	TRBJ1-1	CSAKETGRTEAFF
TRBV11-3	TRBJ2-3	CASSLTGHEGDTQYF
TRBV29-1	TRBJ1-2	CSVMDRGPHYGYTF
TRBV12-3/TRBV12-4	TRBJ2-2	CASSLATATGELFF
TRBV6-6	TRBJ1-1	CASSYAGKNTEAFF
TRBV9	TRBJ2-1	CASSVGRLSYNEQFF